These 5 T cell receptor beta chains were sequenced from one sample in a study of blood T cell repertoires in COVID-19. Profiling relied on immunoSEQ multiplex PCR, and the TCRdb table lists in-frame clones only, not all of them. The sample holds about 480,000 clones, around 87% seen once. The sequenced material came from PBMCs or T cells enriched from blood (not recorded which). Receptor source: a woman aged 40 to 55 who had recovered from COVID-19.

As for this clone: The sample has other DNA sequences that encode this CDR3 too. V and J are TRBV7-2 and TRBJ1-5; D might be TRBD1 (5 bases). Germline CDR1 is SGHTA and CDR2 is FQGNSA. The CDR3 covers 14 residues. V lost 1 base to trimming and J lost 4 bases, with 8 bases between them. CDR3 in DNA: TGTGCCAGCAGCTTAGTGTCAGGGAATCAGCCCCAGCATTTT. This translates into CASSLVSGNQPQHF.

V is TRBV5-1 and J is TRBJ2-1, with 7 bases lining up with TRBD2. From germline, CDR1 is SGHRS and CDR2 YFSETQ. V shed 0 bases, J shed 5 bases, and the junction held 5 bases outside the gene matches. The CDR3 totals 15 residues. The chain's CDR3 is CASSLGLAENNEQFF. Written as DNA, the CDR3 is TGCGCCAGCAGCTTGGGGCTAGCGGAAAACAATGAGCAGTTCTTC.

The J gene is TRBJ1-2, the V gene TRBV5-4, with a possible D match to TRBD1 (6 bases). The CDR3 contains 16 residues. V was cut by 0 bases and J by 5 bases, with 17 bases left in between. Germline V lookup: CDR1 SGHNT, CDR2 YYREEE (reference sequence). In DNA form, the CDR3 reads TGTGCCAGCAGCTTGGGGGTCGGCCGGGGGGCATATGGCTACACCTTC. This encodes CASSLGVGRGAYGYTF.

Worth noting for this clone: Other nucleotide sequences from this sample produce the same CDR3. The genes are TRBV30 and TRBJ2-7; D possibly corresponds to TRBD2 (5 bases). Germline V gene sequence: CDR1 GTSNPN, CDR2 SVGIG (reference sequence). The V gene lost 0 bases and the J gene lost 2 bases, with 8 bases spanning the gap. The CDR3 consists of 13 residues. DNA for the CDR3: TGTGCCTGGAGTGTAAGCGGCACCTACGAGCAGTACTTC. Amino acid sequence: CAWSVSGTYEQYF.

This clone was detected only once. The chain carries TRBV24-1 and TRBJ1-5, with D uncertain. The CDR3 has 17 amino acids. CDR1 KGHDR and CDR2 SFDVKD come from the germline V gene. The ends were cut back, 7 bases at V and 4 bases at J, with 22 bases in the middle. In nucleotides, the CDR3 is TGTGCCACCAGGCCCACCAACCGGTCCCTGCTGAATCAGCCCCAGCATTTT. As protein: CATRPTNRSLLNQPQHF.